These 20 T cell receptor beta chains share one sample of origin, sequenced in a study of graft-versus-host responses after intestinal transplantation. Libraries were prepared by immunoSEQ multiplex PCR; TCRdb keeps only in-frame clonotypes and omits some of them. The data show tens of thousands of clones, with about 89% seen just once and 2% to 3% held by the top ten. The sequencing here drew on PBMCs, taken around 43 weeks after intestinal transplant. Receptor source: a human patient who received an intestinal transplant, so some T cells may come from the graft donor.

V gene TRBV6-1 combines with J gene TRBJ2-5; TRBD1 aligns across 7 bases. Near its end, the DNA agrees better with TRBJ2-7, so the J call may be wrong. The CDR3 has 16 residues. In germline, CDR1 is MNHNS, CDR2 SASEGT. CDR3 DNA sequence: TGTGCCAGCAGTGACACCCCCGACAGGGCTTCCTACGAGCAGTACTTC. This encodes CASSDTPDRASYEQYF.

V is TRBV5-1 and J is TRBJ2-7; D gene unclear. The CDR3 extends over 15 amino acids. Between the trimmed V and J ends, which lost 0 bases and 0 bases, there was a span of 10 bases. Germline assignment: CDR1 SGHRS and CDR2 YFSETQ. The CDR3 nucleotides read TGCGCCAGCAGCTTGGAAGAAACTTACTCCTACGAGCAGTACTTC. It codes for CASSLEETYSYEQYF.

This clone was recorded only once. The genes are TRBV25-1 and TRBJ1-2, with TRBD1 matching 8 bases. The CDR3 is made up of 17 amino acids. Germline CDR1 is MGHDK and CDR2 is SYGVNS. With 4 bases clipped from V and 5 bases from J, the junction kept 15 bases outside the gene matches. The DNA for the CDR3 is TGTGCCAGCAGTGGAGCCGGGACAGGCTCTGCACGTTATGGCTACACCTTC. Translated, it gives CASSGAGTGSARYGYTF.

The CDR3 here is CASSYSGGSNQPQHF. The CDR3 DNA follows: TGTGCCAGCAGTTACTCAGGGGGTAGCAATCAGCCCCAGCATTTT. The J gene is TRBJ1-5, the V gene TRBV6-5; maybe TRBD1 (6 bases). The CDR3 has 15 residues. CDR1 MNHEY and CDR2 SVGAGI come from the germline V gene. With 0 bases removed from V and 0 bases from J, the gap between germline ends came to 6 bases.

CDR3 DNA sequence: TGTGCCAGCAAAAGGGCAGAAAGGACCGGGGAGCTGTTTTTT. Encoded protein: CASKRAERTGELFF. This chain connects TRBV9 to TRBJ2-2; D is undetermined. The CDR3 has 14 amino acids. The germline gives CDR1 SGDLS, CDR2 YYNGEE. The V end was cut by 6 bases, the J end by 5 bases, with 14 bases between.

The rearrangement uses TRBV6-5 and TRBJ2-7; 8 positions match TRBD1. The V segment lost 8 bases and the J segment 1 base; nucleotides outside the gene matches: 7. The CDR3 runs 14 residues. The germline CDR1 and CDR2 sequences are MNHEY and SVGAGI. CDR3 protein: CASARGTGSYEQYF. CDR3 DNA sequence: TGTGCCAGCGCCCGTGGGACAGGATCCTACGAGCAGTACTTC.

The chain carries TRBV27 and TRBJ2-5; 8 bases agree with TRBD1. The closer fit of TRBJ2-7 to the DNA end suggests the J call may be wrong. Germline CDR1 and CDR2: MNHEY and SMNVEV (reference sequence). The CDR3 has 13 residues. As DNA, the CDR3 is TGTGCCAGCAGTCGACAGGGGTTATACGAGCAGTACTTC. Translated: CASSRQGLYEQYF.

The chain recombines TRBV5-1 with TRBJ2-1; 10 positions agree with TRBD2. The CDR3 totals 17 residues. The V gene end was trimmed by 2 bases and the J gene end by 6 bases; junction bases not matched to a gene: 11. Germline V lookup: CDR1 SGHRS, CDR2 YFSETQ. The DNA for the CDR3 is TGCGCCAGCAGCTTTAATCTAGCGGGAGCCTTTCTCAATGAGCAGTTCTTC. It codes for CASSFNLAGAFLNEQFF.

As for this clone: Other DNA sequences of this sample code for an identical CDR3. The rearrangement links TRBV19 to TRBJ2-7; 10 bases map to TRBD2. This CDR3 spans 14 amino acids. Germline CDR1 reads LNHDA; CDR2 reads SQIVND (reference sequence). J lost 3 bases, V lost 4 bases, and 3 bases had no gene match. CDR3 DNA: TGTGCCAGTAGTAAAAAGCGGGAGGGCTACGAGCAGTACTTC. It yields the protein CASSKKREGYEQYF.

The chain is built from TRBV15 and TRBJ2-5; TRBD2 might be the D (6 bases). Trimming took off 0 bases at V and 11 bases at J, with 10 bases between the two ends. The CDR3 has 12 residues. CDR1 and CDR2 (germline): LNHNV, YYDKDF (reference sequence). In nucleotides, the CDR3 is TGTGCCACCAGCAGAGATTCGGGGGTACAGTACTTC. It specifies CATSRDSGVQYF.

This rearrangement joins TRBV4-2 to TRBJ1-6; no definite D call. The V end was cut by 4 bases, the J end by 0 bases, with 7 bases between. CDR3 length: 15 amino acids. CDR1 is LGHNA and CDR2 is YNFKEQ in the germline V gene. Here the CDR3 reads CASSPWDSYNSPLHF. The CDR3 bases are TGTGCCAGCAGCCCCTGGGACTCCTATAATTCACCCCTCCACTTT.

This clone was counted between two and nine times. The same CDR3 can be traced to other DNA sequences in this sample. V gene TRBV5-1 combines with J gene TRBJ2-5; unclear D gene. V lost 3 bases and J lost 0, with 0 bases in between. The germline V gene encodes CDR1 SGHRS and CDR2 YFSETQ. The CDR3 has 11 amino acids. Written as DNA, the CDR3 is TGCGCCAGCAGCTACCAAGAGACCCAGTACTTC. The encoded protein is CASSYQETQYF.

This chain connects TRBV10-3 to TRBJ1-3; 7 nucleotides align to TRBD1. Trimming at V came to 4 bases and at J to 0 bases, leaving 6 bases not matched to a gene. The CDR3 extends over 16 amino acids. The germline CDR1 and CDR2 sequences are ENHRY and SYGVKD. The DNA of the CDR3 is TGTGCCATCAGTGGGACAGGCTCCTTCTCTGGAAACACCATATATTTT. It translates to CAISGTGSFSGNTIYF.

This chain uses TRBV7-2 with TRBJ2-2, with D maybe TRBD1 (6 bases). V dropped 4 bases and J dropped 5 bases, with 8 bases sitting between them. The CDR3 runs to 13 residues. Looked up from germline, CDR1 is SGHTA and CDR2 is FQGNSA. Written as DNA, the CDR3 is TGTGCCAGCAGCTCCGGACAGACCGGGGAGCTGTTTTTT. Residues: CASSSGQTGELFF.

The chain links TRBV7-9 to TRBJ1-1; 9 bases match TRBD1. Trimming took 5 bases from V and 0 from J; bases not matched to a gene: 7. Germline CDR1 SEHNR, CDR2 FQNEAQ (reference sequence). CDR3 size: 16 residues. The CDR3 here is CASSLGTGILNTEAFF. CDR3 DNA sequence: TGTGCCAGCAGCCTAGGGACAGGGATCCTGAACACTGAAGCTTTCTTT.

The chain recombines TRBV27 with TRBJ2-3; TRBD2 matches 9 bases. J was trimmed by 4 bases and V by 3 bases; bases with no gene match: 5. CDR1 is MNHEY and CDR2 is SMNVEV in the germline V gene (reference sequence). This CDR3 comprises 15 residues. DNA of the CDR3: TGTGCCAGCAGTTTCGTTAGCGGGAGACCAGATACGCAGTATTTT. It is translated as CASSFVSGRPDTQYF.

J is TRBJ2-1 and V is TRBV6-4; TRBD1 is a possible D gene (6 bases). Germline CDR1 reads MRHNA; CDR2 reads SNTAGT. Between the trimmed V and J ends, which lost 4 bases and 1 base, there was a span of 8 bases. The CDR3 length is 14 residues. CDR3: CASSATGSYNEQFF. The CDR3 DNA sequence: TGTGCCAGCAGTGCCACAGGGTCCTACAATGAGCAGTTCTTC.

This clone was seen just once. The V gene is TRBV6-5, the J gene TRBJ1-1, with a tentative D call TRBD1 (5 bases). Germline V gene data show CDR1 as MNHEY and CDR2 as SVGAGI. The V and J ends lost 2 bases and 2 bases respectively, with 9 bases between them. This CDR3 spans 14 amino acids. CDR3 in DNA: TGTGCCAGCAGTTACGAGGGGACCAACACTGAAGCTTTCTTT. As protein: CASSYEGTNTEAFF.

The genes are TRBV15 and TRBJ1-3, with D uncertain. V lost 5 bases and J lost 0, with 5 bases in between. The CDR3 is 13 amino acids. CDR1 and CDR2 from the germline V gene are LNHNV and YYDKDF (reference sequence). CDR3 amino acids: CATSSGSGNTIYF. In nucleotides, the CDR3 is TGTGCCACCAGCTCAGGCTCTGGAAACACCATATATTTT.

V is TRBV6-6 and J is TRBJ2-7; the D call may be TRBD1 or TRBD2 (5 bases each). The V and J ends lost 0 bases and 2 bases respectively, with 11 bases between them. The V gene's germline CDR1 is MNHNY and CDR2 SVGAGI (reference sequence). The CDR3 covers 15 residues. CDR3 in amino acids: CASSYSQGPAYEQYF. The CDR3 DNA follows: TGTGCCAGCAGTTACTCGCAGGGACCCGCCTACGAGCAGTACTTC.